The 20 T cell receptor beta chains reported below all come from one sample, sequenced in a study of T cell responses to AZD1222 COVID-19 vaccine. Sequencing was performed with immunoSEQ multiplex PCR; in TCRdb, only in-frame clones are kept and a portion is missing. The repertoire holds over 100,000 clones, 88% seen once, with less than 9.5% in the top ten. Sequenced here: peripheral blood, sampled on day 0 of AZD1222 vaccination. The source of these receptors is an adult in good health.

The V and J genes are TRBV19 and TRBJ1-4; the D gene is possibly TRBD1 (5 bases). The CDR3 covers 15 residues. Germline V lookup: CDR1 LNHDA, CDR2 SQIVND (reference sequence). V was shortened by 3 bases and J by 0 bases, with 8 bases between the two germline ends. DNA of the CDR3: TGTGCCAGTAGTATCGGGGGGACAACTAATGAAAAACTGTTTTTT. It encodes CASSIGGTTNEKLFF.

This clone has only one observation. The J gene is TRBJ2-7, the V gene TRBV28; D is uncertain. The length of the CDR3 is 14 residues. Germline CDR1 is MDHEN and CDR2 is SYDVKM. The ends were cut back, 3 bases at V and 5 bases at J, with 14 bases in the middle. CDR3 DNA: TGTGCCAGCAGTTTCCCCAGCCCCCGGGACGAGCAGTACTTC. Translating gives CASSFPSPRDEQYF.

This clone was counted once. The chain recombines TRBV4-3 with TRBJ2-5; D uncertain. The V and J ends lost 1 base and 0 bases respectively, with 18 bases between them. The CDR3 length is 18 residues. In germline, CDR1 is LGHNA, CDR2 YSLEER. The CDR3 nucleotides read TGCGCCAGCAGCCAAGGCCTAGGATCGAGCCCGTACCAAGAGACCCAGTACTTC. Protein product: CASSQGLGSSPYQETQYF.

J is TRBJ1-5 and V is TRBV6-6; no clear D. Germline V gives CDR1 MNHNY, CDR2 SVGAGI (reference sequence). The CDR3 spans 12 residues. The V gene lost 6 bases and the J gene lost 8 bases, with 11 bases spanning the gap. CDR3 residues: CASRAKGEPQHF. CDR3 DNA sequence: TGTGCCAGCAGGGCTAAAGGCGAGCCCCAGCATTTT.

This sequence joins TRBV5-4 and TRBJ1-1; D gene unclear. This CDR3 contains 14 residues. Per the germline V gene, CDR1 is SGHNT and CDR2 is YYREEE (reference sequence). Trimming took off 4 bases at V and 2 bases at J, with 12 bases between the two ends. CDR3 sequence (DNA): TGTGCCAGCAGCCTCCCCCCAGGCAACACTGAAGCTTTCTTT. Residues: CASSLPPGNTEAFF.

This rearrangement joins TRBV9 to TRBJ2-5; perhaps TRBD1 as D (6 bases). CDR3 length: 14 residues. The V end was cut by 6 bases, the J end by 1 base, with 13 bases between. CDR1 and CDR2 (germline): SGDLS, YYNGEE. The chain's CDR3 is CASNLGQFQETQYF. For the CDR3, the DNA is TGTGCCAGCAACCTCGGACAGTTCCAAGAGACCCAGTACTTC.

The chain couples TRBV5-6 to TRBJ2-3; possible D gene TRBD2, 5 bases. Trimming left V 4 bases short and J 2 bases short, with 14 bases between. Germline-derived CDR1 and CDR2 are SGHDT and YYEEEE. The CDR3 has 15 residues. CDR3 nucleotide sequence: TGTGCCAGCAGCGGGCCGGAGGCCCTCACAGATACGCAGTATTTT. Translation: CASSGPEALTDTQYF.

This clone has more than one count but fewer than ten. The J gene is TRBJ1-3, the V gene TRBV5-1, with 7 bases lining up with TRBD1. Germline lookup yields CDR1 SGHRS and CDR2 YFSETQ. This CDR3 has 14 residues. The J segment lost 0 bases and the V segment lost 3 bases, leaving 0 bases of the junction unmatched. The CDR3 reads CASSSGGSGNTIYF. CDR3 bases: TGCGCCAGCAGCTCAGGGGGCTCTGGAAACACCATATATTTT.

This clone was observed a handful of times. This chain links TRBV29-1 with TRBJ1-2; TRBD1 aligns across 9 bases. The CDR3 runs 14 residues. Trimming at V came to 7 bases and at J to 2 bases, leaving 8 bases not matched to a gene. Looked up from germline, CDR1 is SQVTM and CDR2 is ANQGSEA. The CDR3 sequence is CSGGIQGANYGYTF. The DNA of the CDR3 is TGCAGCGGCGGCATACAGGGGGCGAACTATGGCTACACCTTC.

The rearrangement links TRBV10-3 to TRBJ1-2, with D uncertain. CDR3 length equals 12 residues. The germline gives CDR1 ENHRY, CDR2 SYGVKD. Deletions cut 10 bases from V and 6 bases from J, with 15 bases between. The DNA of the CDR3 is TGTGCCACTTCTTTAAACCGCCATGGCTACACCTTC. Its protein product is CATSLNRHGYTF.

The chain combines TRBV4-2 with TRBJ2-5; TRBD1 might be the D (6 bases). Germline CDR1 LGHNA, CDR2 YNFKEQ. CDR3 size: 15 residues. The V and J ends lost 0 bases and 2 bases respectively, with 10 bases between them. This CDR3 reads CASSQDRDTQETQYF. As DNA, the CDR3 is TGTGCCAGCAGCCAAGATAGGGACACTCAAGAGACCCAGTACTTC.

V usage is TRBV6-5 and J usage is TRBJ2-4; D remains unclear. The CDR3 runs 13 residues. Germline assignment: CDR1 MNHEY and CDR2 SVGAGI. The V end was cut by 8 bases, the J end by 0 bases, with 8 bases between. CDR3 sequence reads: CASLGLAKNIQYF. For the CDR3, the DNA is TGTGCCAGCTTAGGCCTAGCCAAAAACATTCAGTACTTC.

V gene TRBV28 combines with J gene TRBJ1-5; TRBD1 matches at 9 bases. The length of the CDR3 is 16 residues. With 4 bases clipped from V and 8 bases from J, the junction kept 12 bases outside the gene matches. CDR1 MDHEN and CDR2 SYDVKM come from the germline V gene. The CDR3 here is CASSSPRQGDSKPQHF. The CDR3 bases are TGTGCCAGCAGTTCACCTCGACAGGGGGACAGCAAGCCCCAGCATTTT.

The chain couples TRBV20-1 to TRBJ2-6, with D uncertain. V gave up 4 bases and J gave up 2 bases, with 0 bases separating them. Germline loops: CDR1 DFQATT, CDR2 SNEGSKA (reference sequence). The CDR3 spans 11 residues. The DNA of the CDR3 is TGCAGTGCTACTGGGGCCAACGTCCTGACTTTC. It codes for CSATGANVLTF.

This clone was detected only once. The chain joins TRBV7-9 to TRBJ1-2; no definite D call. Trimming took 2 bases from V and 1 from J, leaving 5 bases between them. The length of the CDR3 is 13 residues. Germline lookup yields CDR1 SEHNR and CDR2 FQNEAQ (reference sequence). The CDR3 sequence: CASSLKVNYGYTF. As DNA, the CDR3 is TGTGCCAGCAGCTTAAAGGTTAACTATGGCTACACCTTC. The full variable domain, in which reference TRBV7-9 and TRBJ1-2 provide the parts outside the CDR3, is DTGVSQNPRHKITKRGQNVTFRCDPISEHNRLYWYRQTLGQGPEFLTYFQNEAQLEKSRLLSDRFSAERPKGSFSTLEIQRTEQGDSAMYLCASSLKVNYGYTFGSGTRLTVV.

The CDR3 bases are TGTGCCAGCAGCCAAGCGGGACCCAATGAGCAGTTCTTC. This gives the protein CASSQAGPNEQFF. V gene TRBV3-1 (or the pseudogene TRBV3-2) combines with J gene TRBJ2-1, with D perhaps matching TRBD1 or TRBD2 (5 bases each). Germline loops: CDR1 LGHDT, CDR2 YNNKEL (reference sequence). The CDR3 has 13 amino acids. V was clipped by 1 base and J by 6 bases, with 7 bases between them.

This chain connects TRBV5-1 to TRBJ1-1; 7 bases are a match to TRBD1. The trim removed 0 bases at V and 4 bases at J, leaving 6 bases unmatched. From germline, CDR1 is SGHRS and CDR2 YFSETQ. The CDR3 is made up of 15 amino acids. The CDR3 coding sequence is TGCGCCAGCAGCTTGGCCATACAGGGGTTCACTGAAGCTTTCTTT. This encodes CASSLAIQGFTEAFF.

The CDR3 spells CAGSDETRRGVTNTGELFF. The DNA for the CDR3 is TGTGCCGGTTCCGATGAAACTCGTCGGGGGGTAACGAACACCGGGGAGCTGTTTTTT. The chain employs TRBV2 and TRBJ2-2; 7 nucleotides align to TRBD2. Trimming took 11 bases from V and 0 from J; bases not matched to a gene: 21. The CDR3 contains 19 residues. Germline CDR1 reads SNHLY; CDR2 reads FYNNEI.

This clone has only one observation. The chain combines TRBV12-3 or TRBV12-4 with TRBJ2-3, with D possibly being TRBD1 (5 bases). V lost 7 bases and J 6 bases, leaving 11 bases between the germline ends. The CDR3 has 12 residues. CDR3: CASTEGVDTQYF. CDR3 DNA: TGTGCCAGCACCGAAGGGGTGGATACGCAGTATTTT.

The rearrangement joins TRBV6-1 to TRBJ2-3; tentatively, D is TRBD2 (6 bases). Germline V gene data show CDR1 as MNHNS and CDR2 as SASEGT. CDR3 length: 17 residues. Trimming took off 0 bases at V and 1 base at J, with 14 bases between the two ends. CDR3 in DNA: TGTGCCAGCAGTGAAGCGCTTGGGGGGTCCGGCACAGATACGCAGTATTTT. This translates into CASSEALGGSGTDTQYF.